These 32 T cell receptor beta chains originate from one sample sequenced in a study of radiation and T cells in renal cell carcinoma. Sequenced by immunoSEQ multiplex PCR; TCRdb stores in-frame clones only, minus some. Of approximately 150,000 clones listed, around 89% are singletons. Time point given: baseline pretreatment blood. Treatment reported: 15 Gy SBRT to primary tumor, nephrectomy 4 weeks later. The sample was blood, taken from a patient whose treatment included radiotherapy and nephrectomy. The receptors shown here come from a woman aged 70-85 years with renal cell carcinoma.

The J gene is TRBJ2-1, the V gene TRBV2; D is undetermined. CDR3 length: 12 amino acids. With 3 bases removed from V and 5 bases from J, the gap between germline ends came to 5 bases. Germline V lookup: CDR1 SNHLY, CDR2 FYNNEI. The CDR3 DNA is TGTGCCAGCAGTGACCCCGACAATGAGCAGTTCTTC. It translates to CASSDPDNEQFF.

This rearrangement joins TRBV11-2 to TRBJ1-2; the match to TRBD1 covers 10 bases. Germline CDR1 SGHAT, CDR2 FQNNGV. The CDR3 is made up of 15 amino acids. Trimming took 4 bases from V and 5 from J; bases not matched to a gene: 7. CDR3 coding DNA: TGTGCCAGCAGCTCGGCGGGACAGGGGAAATATGGCTACACCTTC. Translation gives CASSSAGQGKYGYTF.

CDR3 nucleotides: TGTGCCAGCAGCACAGTGGCCGCGAACACCGGGGAGCTGTTTTTT. It specifies CASSTVAANTGELFF. V usage is TRBV7-9 and J usage is TRBJ2-2, with D unresolved. V lost 5 bases and J 0 bases, leaving 10 bases between the germline ends. CDR3 length: 15 amino acids. Germline V lookup: CDR1 SEHNR, CDR2 FQNEAQ (reference sequence).

This clone has a handful of counts. CDR3 coding DNA: TGTGCCAGCACCCCTCTCCTAGCGGGGGGGAATGAGCAGTTCTTC. Its protein is CASTPLLAGGNEQFF. This sequence joins TRBV9 and TRBJ2-1; 12 bases map to TRBD2. Germline-derived CDR1 and CDR2 are SGDLS and YYNGEE. There are 15 residues in the CDR3. V was pared by 6 bases and J by 7 bases, with 8 bases of the junction left unmatched.

CDR3 sequence (DNA): TGTGCCAGCAGCGGAAGAAAGCGAGGTCAGTATAGCAATCAGCCCCAGCATTTT. Its protein is CASSGRKRGQYSNQPQHF. The gene calls are TRBV11-3 and TRBJ1-5; no definite D call. Trimming stripped 5 bases from V and 0 bases from J, with 20 bases between. The CDR3 runs 18 residues. CDR1 is SGHNT and CDR2 is YENEEA in the germline V gene. Complete variable domain (other parts from reference TRBV11-3 and TRBJ1-5): EAGVVQSPRYKIIEKKQPVAFWCNPISGHNTLYWYLQNLGQGPELLIRYENEEAVDDSQLPKDRFSAERLKGVDSTLKIQPAELGDSAVYLCASSGRKRGQYSNQPQHFGDGTRLSIL.

J is TRBJ2-7 and V is TRBV6-6; a possible D gene is TRBD1 (6 bases). This CDR3 has 14 residues. The V gene lost 5 bases and the J gene lost 3 bases, with 14 bases spanning the gap. Germline values: CDR1 MNHNY, CDR2 SVGAGI (reference sequence). The CDR3 loop reads CASSTRGWDYEQYF. CDR3 in DNA: TGTGCCAGCAGTACCAGGGGCTGGGACTACGAGCAGTACTTC.

The chain employs TRBV4-3 and TRBJ2-5; TRBD2 matches 7 bases. The end of the DNA aligns better with TRBJ2-7, so the J call may be wrong. Germline V lookup: CDR1 LGHNA, CDR2 YSLEER. CDR3 length: 16 residues. CDR3 residues: CASSQDVGAGAYEQYF. CDR3 DNA: TGCGCCAGCAGCCAAGATGTAGGGGCGGGGGCCTACGAGCAGTACTTC.

The chain couples TRBV6-5 to TRBJ2-6; no definite D call. The CDR3 runs 15 residues. Germline CDR1 reads MNHEY; CDR2 reads SVGAGI. V dropped 6 bases and J dropped 0 bases, with 9 bases sitting between them. The CDR3 DNA reads TGTGCCAGCAGCCCAACCGTCTCTGGGGCCAACGTCCTGACTTTC. It encodes CASSPTVSGANVLTF.

The V gene is TRBV5-1, the J gene TRBJ2-5, with unresolved D. The CDR3 is made up of 15 amino acids. Per germline, CDR1 SGHRS and CDR2 YFSETQ. Trimming took off 0 bases at V and 1 base at J, with 10 bases between the two ends. The CDR3 here is CASSLAVGSQETQYF. CDR3 nucleotides: TGCGCCAGCAGCTTGGCCGTTGGATCCCAAGAGACCCAGTACTTC. The variable domain in full, completed from reference TRBV5-1 and TRBJ2-5, reads KAGVTQTPRYLIKTRGQQVTLSCSPISGHRSVSWYQQTPGQGLQFLFEYFSETQRNKGNFPGRFSGRQFSNSRSEMNVSTLELGDSALYLCASSLAVGSQETQYFGPGTRLLVL.

The chain recombines TRBV4-1 with TRBJ2-7, with D possibly matching TRBD2 (5 bases). The CDR3 extends over 13 amino acids. The germline V gene has CDR1 MGHRA and CDR2 YSYEKL. Trimming cost V 5 bases and J 3 bases, with 11 bases left between them. CDR3 coding DNA: TGCGCCAGCAGCGACCGGACTGGCTACGAGCAGTACTTC. It translates to CASSDRTGYEQYF.

This chain uses TRBV14 with TRBJ2-1; no clear D gene. V lost 0 bases and J lost 10, with 7 bases in between. Germline CDR1 and CDR2: SGHDN and FVKESK. CDR3 length: 12 residues. The CDR3 sequence: CASSQDGVEQFF. CDR3 coding DNA: TGTGCCAGCAGCCAAGATGGGGTAGAGCAGTTCTTC.

The CDR3 region is CASSPSRDTYYEQYF. In DNA, the CDR3 is TGTGCCAGCAGCCCAAGCAGGGACACCTACTACGAGCAGTACTTC. V usage is TRBV4-2 and J usage is TRBJ2-7; possibly TRBD1 for D (6 bases). The CDR3 sequence is 15 residues long. Trimming took 4 bases from V and 3 from J, leaving 16 bases between them. CDR1 is LGHNA, CDR2 YNFKEQ, per germline.

The chain employs TRBV4-3 and TRBJ1-4, with 7 bases fitting TRBD1. V shed 1 base, J shed 8 bases, and the junction held 7 bases outside the gene matches. Germline values: CDR1 LGHNA, CDR2 YSLEER. CDR3 length: 15 amino acids. The CDR3 spells CASSQGGQIGEKLFF. CDR3 coding DNA: TGCGCCAGCAGCCAAGGGGGACAGATAGGCGAAAAACTGTTTTTT.

The V and J genes are TRBV20-1 and TRBJ2-1; tentative D call: TRBD2 (6 bases). Germline CDR1 is DFQATT and CDR2 is SNEGSKA (reference sequence). CDR3 length: 11 residues. The ends were cut back, 6 bases at V and 12 bases at J, with 15 bases in the middle. The chain's CDR3 is CSAGIQGGQFF. The CDR3 DNA reads as TGCAGTGCCGGAATCCAGGGAGGGCAGTTCTTC.

A few counts support this clone. The rearrangement links TRBV6-6 to TRBJ2-2; the D gene is possibly TRBD2 (6 bases). This CDR3 spans 13 amino acids. V shed 10 bases and J shed 3 bases, with 12 bases lying between them. Germline CDR1 MNHNY, CDR2 SVGAGI (reference sequence). CDR3 in DNA: TGTGCCATACCGGGACTTTACACCGGGGAGCTGTTTTTT. Its translation is CAIPGLYTGELFF.

This rearrangement joins TRBV6-5 to TRBJ1-2; D unclear. The CDR3 loop spans 13 amino acids. The V end was cut by 0 bases, the J end by 7 bases, with 9 bases between. CDR1 is MNHEY, CDR2 SVGAGI, per germline. CDR3 nucleotide sequence: TGTGCCAGCAGTTACTCGTTGGGAGGTGGCTACACCTTC. Its translation is CASSYSLGGGYTF.

CDR3 coding DNA: TGTGCCAGCAGCGCAGCGGACTCGTCCTACAATGAGCAGTTCTTC. Translation: CASSAADSSYNEQFF. The rearrangement links TRBV9 to TRBJ2-1; weak D call: TRBD2 (5 bases). V was trimmed by 3 bases and J by 1 base, leaving 11 bases between them. CDR1 and CDR2 from the germline V gene are SGDLS and YYNGEE. This CDR3 region has 15 residues.

The chain carries TRBV20-1 and TRBJ1-2; D perhaps matches TRBD1 (6 bases). V was trimmed by 3 bases and J by 8 bases, leaving 10 bases between them. Germline V lookup: CDR1 DFQATT, CDR2 SNEGSKA (reference sequence). This CDR3 has 11 residues. The CDR3 region has the DNA TGCAGTGCTAGCCTGACAGGCGGCTACACCTTC. The encoded protein is CSASLTGGYTF.

V and J are TRBV5-4 and TRBJ2-7, with TRBD2 identical over 8 bases. CDR3 length: 14 residues. Germline values: CDR1 SGHNT, CDR2 YYREEE (reference sequence). The junction had 2 bases not matched to a gene; V was cut back by 0 bases and J by 3 bases. CDR3 DNA sequence: TGTGCCAGCAGCTTGGAAACTAGCGGCTACGAGCAGTACTTC. Translation: CASSLETSGYEQYF.

The J gene is TRBJ2-1, the V gene TRBV5-1, with no clear D. V lost 0 bases and J lost 0, with 1 base in between. The CDR3 covers 13 residues. Germline lookup yields CDR1 SGHRS and CDR2 YFSETQ. The CDR3 sequence is CASSLDSYNEQFF. The CDR3 coding sequence is TGCGCCAGCAGCTTGGACTCCTACAATGAGCAGTTCTTC.

The chain has TRBV4-3 and TRBJ2-1; D uncertain. The V gene's germline CDR1 is LGHNA and CDR2 YSLEER. The CDR3 has 13 amino acids. V lost 0 bases to trimming and J lost 2 bases, with 2 bases between them. DNA of the CDR3: TGCGCCAGCAGCCAAGATGCCTACAATGAGCAGTTCTTC. It specifies CASSQDAYNEQFF.

This chain uses TRBV5-6 with TRBJ1-6; 8 bases are a match to TRBD1. CDR3 length: 14 residues. Per germline, CDR1 SGHDT and CDR2 YYEEEE. Trimming took 5 bases from V and 6 from J; bases not matched to a gene: 4. This chain's CDR3 is CASRTDRANSPLHF. The CDR3 coding sequence is TGTGCCAGCAGAACGGACAGGGCTAATTCACCCCTCCACTTT.

The chain combines TRBV2 with TRBJ2-1; D unresolved. Trimming removed 6 bases at V and 5 bases at J, with 8 bases between. Germline CDR1 SNHLY, CDR2 FYNNEI. This CDR3 has 12 residues. CDR3 loop: CASSLSDNEQFF. CDR3 in DNA: TGTGCCAGCAGCTTATCGGACAATGAGCAGTTCTTC.

The chain is built from TRBV7-9 and TRBJ1-1, with TRBD1 identical over 9 bases. The V gene's germline CDR1 is SEHNR and CDR2 FQNEAQ (reference sequence). CDR3 length equals 13 residues. After removal of 4 bases from V and 12 bases from J, the junction contained 9 bases not matched to a gene. The chain's CDR3 is CASSSQPGQGPFF. The CDR3 region has the DNA TGTGCCAGCAGCTCCCAACCGGGACAGGGACCTTTCTTT.

In its sample, this clone was seen once. The genes are TRBV15 and TRBJ2-1; D is undetermined. The CDR3 totals 15 residues. Trimming removed 0 bases from V and 6 bases from J, with 12 bases in between. CDR1 is LNHNV, CDR2 YYDKDF, per germline (reference sequence). The CDR3, as DNA: TGTGCCACCAGCAGAGATCTGGCGGCTAGCAATGAGCAGTTCTTC. It translates to CATSRDLAASNEQFF.

The chain carries TRBV7-2 and TRBJ1-1; D ambiguous. CDR1 is SGHTA, CDR2 FQGNSA, per germline. V lost 5 bases and J 7 bases, leaving 11 bases between the germline ends. The length of the CDR3 is 12 residues. CDR3 nucleotide sequence: TGTGCCAGCAGCCAGGACCGATTTGAAGCTTTCTTT. This codes for CASSQDRFEAFF.

This clone was counted between two and nine times. The chain joins TRBV5-6 to TRBJ2-7; 9 nucleotides match TRBD1. The germline CDR1 and CDR2 sequences are SGHDT and YYEEEE. The V segment lost 0 bases and the J segment 2 bases; nucleotides outside the gene matches: 0. The CDR3 is 14 residues long. The CDR3 DNA is TGTGCCAGCAGCTTGGGGACAGGGGCCTACGAGCAGTACTTC. Encoded protein: CASSLGTGAYEQYF.

The genes are TRBV7-9 and TRBJ1-1, with D possibly being TRBD1 (5 bases). Germline CDR1 reads SEHNR; CDR2 reads FQNEAQ (reference sequence). V dropped 2 bases and J dropped 4 bases, with 11 bases sitting between them. The CDR3 covers 14 residues. The CDR3 sequence: CASSLRGEGTEAFF. The CDR3 DNA reads as TGTGCCAGCAGCTTAAGGGGTGAGGGCACTGAAGCTTTCTTT.

J is TRBJ2-7 and V is TRBV7-2; 10 bases are shared with TRBD1. Germline V lookup: CDR1 SGHTA, CDR2 FQGNSA. V trimming: 3 bases; J trimming: 3 bases; junction bases outside the gene matches: 2. CDR3 length equals 14 residues. CDR3 region: CASSFRDRGYEQYF. Written as DNA, the CDR3 is TGTGCCAGCAGCTTCCGGGACAGGGGCTACGAGCAGTACTTC.

This chain joins TRBV4-2 and TRBJ1-1; D call uncertain. The CDR3 contains 13 residues. CDR1 is LGHNA and CDR2 is YNFKEQ in the germline V gene. V was pared by 0 bases and J by 7 bases, with 9 bases between. The CDR3 DNA is TGTGCCAGCAGCCAAGATAGATCCAGTGAAGCTTTCTTT. Its translation is CASSQDRSSEAFF.

The V gene is TRBV10-3, the J gene TRBJ2-5; D might be TRBD2 (5 bases). Trimming took off 4 bases at V and 5 bases at J, with 14 bases between the two ends. The CDR3 has 14 amino acids. The germline gives CDR1 ENHRY, CDR2 SYGVKD. In DNA form, the CDR3 reads TGTGCCATCAGTGTCGCCGCGGGCGGGGAGACCCAGTACTTC. This sequence encodes CAISVAAGGETQYF.

This clone was observed once. The rearrangement joins TRBV5-6 to TRBJ1-3; no reliable D call. This CDR3 spans 16 amino acids. The germline CDR1 and CDR2 sequences are SGHDT and YYEEEE. Trimming stripped 0 bases from V and 4 bases from J, with 14 bases between. CDR3 amino acids: CASSLGTTLWGNTIYF. The CDR3 DNA follows: TGTGCCAGCAGCTTGGGGACCACCCTATGGGGAAACACCATATATTTT. Supplemented by reference TRBV5-6 and TRBJ1-3, the full variable domain reads DAGVTQSPTHLIKTRGQQVTLRCSPKSGHDTVSWYQQALGQGPQFIFQYYEEEERQRGNFPDRFSGHQFPNYSSELNVNALLLGDSALYLCASSLGTTLWGNTIYFGEGSWLTVV.